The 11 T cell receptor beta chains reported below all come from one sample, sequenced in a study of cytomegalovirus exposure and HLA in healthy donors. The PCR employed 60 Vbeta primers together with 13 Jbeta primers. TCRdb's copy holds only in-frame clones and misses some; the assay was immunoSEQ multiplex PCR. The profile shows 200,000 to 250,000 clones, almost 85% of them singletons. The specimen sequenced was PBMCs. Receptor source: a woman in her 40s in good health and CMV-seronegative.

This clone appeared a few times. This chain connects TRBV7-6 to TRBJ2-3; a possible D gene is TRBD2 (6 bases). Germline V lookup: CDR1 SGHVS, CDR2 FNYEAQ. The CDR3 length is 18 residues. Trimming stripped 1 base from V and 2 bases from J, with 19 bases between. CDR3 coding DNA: TGTGCCAGCAGCTTAGGATCAGGGTTGCGGGGCCCCACAGATACGCAGTATTTT. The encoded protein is CASSLGSGLRGPTDTQYF.

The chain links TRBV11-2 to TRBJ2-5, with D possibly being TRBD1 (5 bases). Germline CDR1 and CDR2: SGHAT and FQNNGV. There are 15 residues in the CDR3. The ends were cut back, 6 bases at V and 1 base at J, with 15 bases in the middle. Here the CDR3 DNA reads TGTGCCAGCAGTCAACCCTGGGGCAGCCAAGAGACCCAGTACTTC. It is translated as CASSQPWGSQETQYF. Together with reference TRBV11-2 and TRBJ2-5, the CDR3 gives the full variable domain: EAGVAQSPRYKIIEKRQSVAFWCNPISGHATLYWYQQILGQGPKLLIQFQNNGVVDDSQLPKDRFSAERLKGVDSTLKIQPAKLEDSAVYLCASSQPWGSQETQYFGPGTRLLVL.

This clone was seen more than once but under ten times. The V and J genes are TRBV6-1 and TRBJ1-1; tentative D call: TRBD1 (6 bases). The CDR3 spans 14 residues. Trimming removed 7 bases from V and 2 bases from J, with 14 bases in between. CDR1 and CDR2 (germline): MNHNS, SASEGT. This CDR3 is CASTERQANTEAFF. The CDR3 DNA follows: TGTGCCAGCACCGAACGACAGGCAAACACTGAAGCTTTCTTT.

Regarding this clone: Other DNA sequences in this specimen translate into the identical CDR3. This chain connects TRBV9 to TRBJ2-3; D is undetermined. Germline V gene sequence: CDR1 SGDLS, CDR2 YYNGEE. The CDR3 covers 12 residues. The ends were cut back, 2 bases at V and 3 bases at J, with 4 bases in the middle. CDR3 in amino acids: CASSVLTDTQYF. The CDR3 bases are TGTGCCAGCAGCGTTTTAACAGATACGCAGTATTTT.

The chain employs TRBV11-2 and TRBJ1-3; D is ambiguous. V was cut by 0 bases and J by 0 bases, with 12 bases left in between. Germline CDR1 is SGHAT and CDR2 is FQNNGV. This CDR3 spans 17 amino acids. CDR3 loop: CASSLERGSSSGNTIYF. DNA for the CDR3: TGTGCCAGCAGCTTAGAAAGAGGCTCGAGCTCTGGAAACACCATATATTTT. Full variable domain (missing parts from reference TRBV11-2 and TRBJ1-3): EAGVAQSPRYKIIEKRQSVAFWCNPISGHATLYWYQQILGQGPKLLIQFQNNGVVDDSQLPKDRFSAERLKGVDSTLKIQPAKLEDSAVYLCASSLERGSSSGNTIYFGEGSWLTVV.

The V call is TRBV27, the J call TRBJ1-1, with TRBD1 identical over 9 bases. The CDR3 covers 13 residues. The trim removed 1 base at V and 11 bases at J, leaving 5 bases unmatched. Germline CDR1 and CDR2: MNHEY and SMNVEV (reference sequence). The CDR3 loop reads CASSLLDRGSAFF. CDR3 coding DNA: TGTGCCAGCAGTTTATTGGACAGGGGATCGGCTTTCTTT.

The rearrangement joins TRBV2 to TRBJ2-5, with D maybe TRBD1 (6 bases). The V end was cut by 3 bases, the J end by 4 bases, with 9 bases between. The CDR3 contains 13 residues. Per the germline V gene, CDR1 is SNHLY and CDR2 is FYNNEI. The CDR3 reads CASSEGRGETQYF. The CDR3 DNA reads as TGTGCCAGCAGTGAGGGCAGGGGAGAGACCCAGTACTTC.

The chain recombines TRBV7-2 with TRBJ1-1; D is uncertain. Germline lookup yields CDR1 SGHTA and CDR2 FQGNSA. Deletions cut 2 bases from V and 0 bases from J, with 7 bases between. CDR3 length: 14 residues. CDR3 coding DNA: TGTGCCAGCAGCTTAAAAGCTATGAACACTGAAGCTTTCTTT. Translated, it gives CASSLKAMNTEAFF.

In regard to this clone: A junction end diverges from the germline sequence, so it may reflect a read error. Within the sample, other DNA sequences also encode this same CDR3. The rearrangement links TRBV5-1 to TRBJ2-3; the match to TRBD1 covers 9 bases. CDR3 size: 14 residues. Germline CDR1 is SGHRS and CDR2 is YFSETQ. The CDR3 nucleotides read TGCGCCAGCAGCACAGGGGGCGGCACAGATACACAGTATTTT. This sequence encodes CASSTGGGTDTQYF.

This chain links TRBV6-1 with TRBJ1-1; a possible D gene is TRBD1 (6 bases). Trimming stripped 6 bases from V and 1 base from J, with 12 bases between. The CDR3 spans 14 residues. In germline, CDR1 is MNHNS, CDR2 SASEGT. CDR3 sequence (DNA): TGTGCCAGCAGCGCTTGGGGGCCGAACACTGAAGCTTTCTTT. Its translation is CASSAWGPNTEAFF.

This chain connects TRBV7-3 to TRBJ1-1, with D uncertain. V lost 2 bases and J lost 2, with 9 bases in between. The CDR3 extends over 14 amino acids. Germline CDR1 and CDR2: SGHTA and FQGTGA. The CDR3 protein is CASSLAGANTEAFF. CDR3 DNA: TGTGCCAGCAGCTTAGCCGGAGCTAACACTGAAGCTTTCTTT.